The rows below give T cell receptor beta chains drawn from one sample of a study of persistence of HIV-infected CD4 T cells. The antigens of these receptors remain unknown. This table comes from immunoSEQ multiplex PCR, and its TCRdb copy is limited to in-frame clones, with some not included. The sample has 64,000 or so clones; just under 75% are singletons. The sequenced sample was CD4+ T cells sorted from PBMCs after 18-hour stimulation, obtained from a patient who received antiretroviral therapy. Every receptor here comes from an adult man with HIV who was CMV-seropositive. CDR3s include the opening cysteine and the closing phenylalanine or tryptophan. The D gene is left open where the match is weak. Some rows have no size entry. The others give once, few or many, or a class for an expanded clone.

TRBV5-1,13,TRBJ1-5,NA,few,CASSLVPEQPQHF,TGCGCCAGCAGCTTGGTTCCGGAACAGCCCCAGCATTTT
TRBV4-1,15,TRBJ1-1,NA,few,CASSPRPFGGTEAFF,TGCGCCAGCAGCCCCCGACCGTTCGGGGGGACTGAAGCTTTCTTT
TRBV29-1,12,TRBJ2-5,NA,once,CSVERVGETQYF,TGCAGCGTTGAAAGGGTAGGGGAGACCCAGTACTTC
TRBV7-3,13,TRBJ2-2,NA,few,CASSITTDGELFF,TGTGCCAGCAGCATTACGACAGACGGGGAGCTGTTTTTT
TRBV6-5,15,TRBJ1-1,NA,NA,CASSYSAGVSTEAFF,TGTGCCAGCAGTTACTCCGCAGGGGTGAGCACTGAAGCTTTCTTT
TRBV3-1/TRBV3-2,17,TRBJ1-2,TRBD1,NA,CASSQGQGGAFTYGYTF,TGTGCCAGCAGCCAAGGTCAAGGGGGCGCATTTACCTATGGCTACACCTTC
TRBV7-6,17,TRBJ1-3,TRBD1,once,CASSLRTGQYSGNTIYF,TGTGCCAGCAGCTTAAGGACGGGACAGTACTCTGGAAACACCATATATTTT
TRBV3-1/TRBV3-2,16,TRBJ2-3,NA,NA,CASSRGLGARGDTQYF,TGTGCCAGCAGCCGAGGACTGGGGGCACGAGGAGATACGCAGTATTTT
TRBV10-3,11,TRBJ2-1,NA,few,CAISGRNEQFF,TGTGCCATCAGTGGGCGGAATGAGCAGTTCTTC
TRBV7-2,15,TRBJ1-1,NA,NA,CASSSQALMNTEAFF,TGTGCCAGCAGCTCCCAGGCCCTCATGAACACTGAAGCTTTCTTT
TRBV19,13,TRBJ1-1,NA,NA,CASSINRPSEAFF,TGTGCCAGTAGTATAAATCGACCGTCTGAAGCTTTCTTT
TRBV28,16,TRBJ2-3,TRBD2,NA,CASSPALAGSTDTQYF,TGTGCCAGCAGTCCGGCTCTAGCGGGTAGCACAGATACGCAGTATTTT
TRBV28,12,TRBJ2-2,NA,NA,CASSLATGELFF,TGTGCCAGCAGTTTGGCCACCGGGGAGCTGTTTTTT
TRBV7-9,13,TRBJ1-2,NA,NA,CASSLGAPDGYTF,TGTGCCAGCAGCTTAGGGGCCCCGGATGGCTACACCTTC
TRBV5-1,16,TRBJ2-2,TRBD1,once,CASSLEVTGGTGELFF,TGCGCCAGCAGCTTGGAGGTGACAGGGGGTACCGGGGAGCTGTTTTTT
TRBV19,15,TRBJ1-4,NA,NA,CATTLRHELNEKLFF,TGTGCCACTACCCTCCGGCATGAGTTAAATGAAAAACTGTTTTTT
TRBV28,13,TRBJ2-3,NA,NA,CASSLDGSGTQYF,TGTGCCAGCAGTTTAGATGGGAGTGGGACGCAGTATTTT
TRBV19,15,TRBJ2-3,NA,NA,CASSIDRGYTDTQYF,TGTGCCAGTAGTATAGACCGGGGGTACACAGATACGCAGTATTTT
TRBV29-1,13,TRBJ2-7,TRBD1,NA,CSAALGQRYEQYF,TGCAGCGCCGCCCTGGGACAGCGATACGAGCAGTACTTC
TRBV6-1,17,TRBJ1-4,TRBD1,many,CASSEAYRGPPNEKLFF,TGTGCCAGCAGTGAAGCGTATAGGGGGCCCCCTAATGAAAAACTGTTTTTT
TRBV7-9,14,TRBJ2-1,NA,NA,CASSLAVTRDEQFF,TGTGCCAGCAGCTTAGCCGTCACTAGGGATGAGCAGTTCTTC
TRBV18,15,TRBJ2-4,NA,NA,CASSPPDRTKNIQYF,TGTGCCAGCTCACCACCGGACCGAACCAAAAACATTCAGTACTTC